Listed below are T cell receptor beta chains from one sample, sequenced in a study of cytomegalovirus exposure and HLA in healthy donors. TCRdb's copy holds only in-frame clones and misses some; the assay was immunoSEQ multiplex PCR. Of approximately 170,000 clones detected, roughly four fifths appear once; the ten largest clones hold 2.5% to 4%. The sequenced sample was PBMCs. The receptors shown here come from a woman aged 30 to 39 in good health and CMV-seropositive. Both conserved end residues are part of each CDR3. D genes are given only for firm matches. The size field is filled for only some rows; it gives once, few, many or a size class.

v_call	d_call	clone_size	j_call	cdr3_nt	cdr3_aa
TRBV5-1	NA	once	TRBJ1-4	TGCGCCAGCAGCGGCCACGGAGGAGAAAAACTGTTTTTT	CASSGHGGEKLFF
TRBV7-9	NA	few	TRBJ2-2	TGTGCCAGCAGCTCATACTCCGGGGAGCTGTTTTTT	CASSSYSGELFF
TRBV6-1	TRBD1	NA	TRBJ2-7	TGTGCCTGCAAAAGACAGGGGCTCTACGAGCAGTACTTC	CACKRQGLYEQYF
TRBV6-5	NA	NA	TRBJ1-2	TGTGCCAGCAGTTACACCGGGACAAGAGGCTACACCTTC	CASSYTGTRGYTF
TRBV5-1	TRBD1	NA	TRBJ2-7	TGCGCCAGCAGCTTGGTTACAGGGGTTGGCGGCTACGAGCAGTACTTC	CASSLVTGVGGYEQYF
TRBV27	NA	NA	TRBJ2-5	TGTGCCAGCAGTAGTTCCGCGCTCGGAGAGCAGTACTTC	CASSSSALGEQYF
TRBV2	TRBD2	NA	TRBJ2-7	TGTGCCAGCACCCTCGGGACTAGCGGCGAGCAGTACTTC	CASTLGTSGEQYF
TRBV14	NA	NA	TRBJ1-4	TGTGCCAGCAGCCAAGTTGCCGGGTTTGATGAAAAACTGTTTTTT	CASSQVAGFDEKLFF
TRBV19	TRBD2	NA	TRBJ2-7	TGTGCCAGTAAGGACCTAGTCGCGGGAGGGTCCTACGAGCAGTACTTC	CASKDLVAGGSYEQYF
TRBV28	NA	few	TRBJ1-3	TGTGCCAGCAGTTCCCCCGGGGGGGGCGCCTCCGGAAACACCATATATTTT	CASSSPGGGASGNTIYF
TRBV27	NA	NA	TRBJ2-5	TGTGCCAGCAGTTTTGCTCTAAGCGGGACCCAGTACTTC	CASSFALSGTQYF
TRBV28	NA	NA	TRBJ1-5	TGTGCCACCAAAGTATGGGAGGGAGGCAATCAGCCCCAGCATTTT	CATKVWEGGNQPQHF
TRBV11-3	TRBD2	NA	TRBJ2-3	TGTGCCAGCAGCGCTAGGGAGGGCTCAGATACGCAGTATTTT	CASSAREGSDTQYF
TRBV28	NA	NA	TRBJ1-2	TGTGCCAGCAGTTTTCCCGGGGACTATGGCTACACCTTC	CASSFPGDYGYTF
TRBV2	NA	NA	TRBJ2-7	TGTGCCAGCAGTGAAGGGGGACGGGGGTTCGGGTACGAGCAGTACTTC	CASSEGGRGFGYEQYF
TRBV25-1	TRBD2	NA	TRBJ2-7	TGTGCCAGCAGTGAATTGAGCGGGGGAACCTACGAGCAGTACTTC	CASSELSGGTYEQYF
TRBV13	NA	once	TRBJ2-6	TGTGCCAGCAGCTTAGCAGGGCCGCCCGATGTCCTGACTTTC	CASSLAGPPDVLTF
TRBV18	TRBD1	NA	TRBJ2-2	TGTGCCAGCTCGCCGACGACAGGGTCCACCGGGGAGCTGTTTTTT	CASSPTTGSTGELFF
TRBV28	TRBD1	few	TRBJ1-2	TGTGCCAGCAGTATACAGGGGGGGTTCTATGGCTACACCTTC	CASSIQGGFYGYTF
TRBV27	NA	NA	TRBJ2-4	TGTGCCAGCGGCCCCAGGCCCGGGGTAAACATTCAGTACTTC	CASGPRPGVNIQYF
TRBV7-6	NA	NA	TRBJ2-1	TGTGCCAGCAGTGTCCTTAGACAGGCCTACAATGAGCAGTTCTTC	CASSVLRQAYNEQFF
TRBV20-1	NA	few	TRBJ1-1	TGCAGTGCCCTCCGGGAGGAAGCTTTCTTT	CSALREEAFF
TRBV19	NA	few	TRBJ2-5	TGTGCCAGTAGTATAGCGTGGAGTGAAGAGACCCAGTACTTC	CASSIAWSEETQYF
TRBV18	NA	few	TRBJ2-7	TGTGCCAGCTCACCCCTCTCCTCCGAGCAGTACTTC	CASSPLSSEQYF
TRBV4-2	NA	NA	TRBJ2-1	TGTGCCAGCAGCCAAGATGGGAGGAATGAGCAGTTCTTC	CASSQDGRNEQFF
TRBV2	NA	NA	TRBJ1-4	TGTGCCAGCAGTGAAGGCAGGGATGAAAAACTGTTTTTT	CASSEGRDEKLFF
TRBV28	NA	few	TRBJ1-2	TGTGCCAGCAGTATCGGGGGGCTTGGGAACTATGGCTACACCTTC	CASSIGGLGNYGYTF
TRBV6-5	TRBD2	NA	TRBJ2-7	TGTGCCAGCAGTTACGGGCGGGAGTACGAGCAGTACTTC	CASSYGREYEQYF
TRBV15	TRBD1	NA	TRBJ2-5	TGTGCCACCAGCACCACTCTAGGACAGGATCAAGAGACCCAGTACTTC	CATSTTLGQDQETQYF
TRBV6-5	NA	many	TRBJ2-2	TGTGCCAGCAGCCCCTCCGGAGTTGCCGGGGAGCTGTTTTTT	CASSPSGVAGELFF
TRBV5-1	TRBD2	NA	TRBJ2-1	TGCGCCAGCAGCCACCTACTAGCGGGAGGGGACAATGAGCAGTTCTTC	CASSHLLAGGDNEQFF
TRBV6-1	TRBD2	NA	TRBJ2-1	TGTGCCAGCAGCCCCCTAGCGGGAGGGCCGGATGAGCAGTTCTTC	CASSPLAGGPDEQFF
TRBV6-6	TRBD1	NA	TRBJ2-7	TGTGCCAGCAGTTCTTTTCTGACAGGGCGCTTGGACGAGCAGTACTTC	CASSSFLTGRLDEQYF
TRBV27	NA	NA	TRBJ2-1	TGTGCCAGCGCCTACAGGTCACATGAGCAGTTCTTC	CASAYRSHEQFF
TRBV29-1	NA	NA	TRBJ2-5	TGCAGCGTTGAATCAAACTTACGACAAGAGACCCAGTACTTC	CSVESNLRQETQYF
TRBV27	TRBD1	NA	TRBJ1-1	TGTGCCAGCAGTTCCCCGGGACAGGGAGGTGAAGCTTTCTTT	CASSSPGQGGEAFF
TRBV18	NA	few	TRBJ2-5	TGTGCCAGCTCACCCCTACCTACCCAAGAGACCCAGTACTTC	CASSPLPTQETQYF
TRBV4-1	NA	NA	TRBJ1-4	TGCGCCAGCAGCCGAATACACCCACAGGGTTGGACTGAAAAACTGTTTTTT	CASSRIHPQGWTEKLFF
TRBV6-5	TRBD1	NA	TRBJ1-5	TGTGCCAGCAGGACAGGGGGTCGAAATCAGCCCCAGCATTTT	CASRTGGRNQPQHF
TRBV4-1	NA	NA	TRBJ2-1	TGCGCCAGCTCCGCGGCCATAGCGGAGCCCTACAATGAGCAGTTCTTC	CASSAAIAEPYNEQFF
TRBV9	TRBD1	NA	TRBJ1-6	TGTGCCAGCAGCACGTCGACAGGGGGGGGTTCACCCCTCCACTTT	CASSTSTGGGSPLHF
TRBV14	TRBD2	NA	TRBJ2-1	TGTGCCAGCAGCGTAATCAGTTCTAGCGGGACCCGGTACAATGAGCAGTTCTTC	CASSVISSSGTRYNEQFF
TRBV19	NA	NA	TRBJ1-5	TGTGCCAGTAGTGTACAGGGAAGCAATCAGCCCCAGCATTTT	CASSVQGSNQPQHF
TRBV7-9	NA	NA	TRBJ2-7	TGTGCCAGCAGCTTAGTCGGCGGCCCAAATTCCTACGAGCAGTACTTC	CASSLVGGPNSYEQYF
TRBV7-9	NA	few	TRBJ1-2	TGTGCCAGCAGTAGAGGTCCCTATGGCTACACCTTC	CASSRGPYGYTF